Shown below are 17 T cell receptor beta chains from a single sample sequenced in a study of blood T cell repertoires in COVID-19. Some clones are missing from TCRdb's copy, which holds only in-frame ones; the method was immunoSEQ multiplex PCR. The table has approximately 180,000 clones, roughly 76% seen once; the top ten hold 9% to 15%. Sequencing was carried out using peripheral blood. The source of these receptors is a woman of 80 years or more with COVID-19, enrolled during active disease.

This chain links TRBV5-1 with TRBJ2-7, with D perhaps matching TRBD1 (6 bases). The germline V gene encodes CDR1 SGHRS and CDR2 YFSETQ. This CDR3 has 16 residues. Between the trimmed V and J ends, which lost 4 bases and 5 bases, there was a span of 22 bases. CDR3 DNA: TGCGCCAGCAGCCTTTCCCCACAGGGTTTTTTGGACGAGCAGTACTTC. It yields the protein CASSLSPQGFLDEQYF.

The V and J genes are TRBV30 and TRBJ2-2, with 8 bases that match TRBD2. Looked up from germline, CDR1 is GTSNPN and CDR2 is SVGIG (reference sequence). The CDR3 length is 14 residues. V lost 5 bases, J lost 2 bases, and 4 bases stayed unmatched. CDR3 bases: TGTGCCTGGGCGGGGGGCGGTAACACCGGGGAGCTGTTTTTT. Amino acid sequence: CAWAGGGNTGELFF.

The chain is built from TRBV7-7 and TRBJ2-2, with TRBD2 matching 9 bases. V was clipped by 2 bases and J by 3 bases; unmatched bases: 4. This CDR3 contains 16 residues. Germline V gives CDR1 SSHAT, CDR2 FNYEAQ (reference sequence). The CDR3 region is CASSLIAGVDTGELFF. The CDR3 bases are TGTGCCAGCAGCTTAATAGCGGGGGTGGACACCGGGGAGCTGTTTTTT. The entire variable domain, with the rest obtained from reference TRBV7-7 and TRBJ2-2, is as follows: GAGVSQSPRYKVTKRGQDVTLRCDPISSHATLYWYQQALGQGPEFLTYFNYEAQPDKSGLPSDRFSAERPEGSISTLTIQRTEQRDSAMYRCASSLIAGVDTGELFFGEGSRLTVL.

The chain carries TRBV9 and TRBJ2-1; 9 nucleotides agree with TRBD1. CDR1 and CDR2 (germline): SGDLS, YYNGEE. The CDR3 covers 15 residues. V lost 3 bases, J lost 6 bases, and 7 bases stayed unmatched. The CDR3 sequence is CASSDRDRVVNEQFF. In DNA form, the CDR3 reads TGTGCCAGCAGCGACCGGGACAGGGTCGTCAATGAGCAGTTCTTC.

The rearrangement joins TRBV19 to TRBJ2-1, with TRBD2 matching over 14 bases. The CDR3 totals 15 residues. Unmatched junction bases numbered 8, after V lost 7 bases and J lost 9 bases. The germline gives CDR1 LNHDA, CDR2 SQIVND (reference sequence). CDR3 coding DNA: TGTGCCAGTACCCTCGGGACTAGCGGGAGCCGTGAGCAGTTCTTC. This encodes CASTLGTSGSREQFF.

This clone was detected many times. The chain links TRBV14 to TRBJ2-2; D is uncertain. Trimming removed 1 base from V and 7 bases from J, with 7 bases in between. The CDR3 sequence is 13 residues long. The germline gives CDR1 SGHDN, CDR2 FVKESK. For the CDR3, the DNA is TGTGCCAGCAGCCAAGGCAGGCACGGGGAGCTGTTTTTT. This codes for CASSQGRHGELFF.

CDR3: CASSFFPGQGRTDTQYF. In DNA, the CDR3 is TGTGCCAGCAGCTTTTTCCCGGGACAGGGGAGGACAGATACGCAGTATTTT. This sequence joins TRBV11-3 and TRBJ2-3; 10 bases align to TRBD1. This CDR3 is 17 amino acids long. Per germline, CDR1 SGHNT and CDR2 YENEEA. V was pared by 3 bases and J by 3 bases, with 9 bases of the junction left unmatched. Full variable domain (missing parts from reference TRBV11-3 and TRBJ2-3): EAGVVQSPRYKIIEKKQPVAFWCNPISGHNTLYWYLQNLGQGPELLIRYENEEAVDDSQLPKDRFSAERLKGVDSTLKIQPAELGDSAVYLCASSFFPGQGRTDTQYFGPGTRLTVL.

This chain connects TRBV28 to TRBJ2-1, with TRBD2 matching over 10 bases. J was trimmed by 5 bases and V by 6 bases; bases with no gene match: 4. The CDR3 length is 14 residues. The germline CDR1 and CDR2 sequences are MDHEN and SYDVKM. The CDR3 loop reads CASRGLAFHNEQFF. CDR3 bases: TGTGCCAGCAGGGGACTAGCGTTCCACAATGAGCAGTTCTTC.

The gene calls are TRBV12-3 or TRBV12-4 and TRBJ2-2; possibly TRBD2 for D (6 bases). This CDR3 contains 12 residues. Between the trimmed V and J ends, which lost 6 bases and 6 bases, there was a span of 8 bases. The DNA for the CDR3 is TGTGCCAGCAGATCTAGCGCCGGGGAGCTGTTTTTT. Translated, it gives CASRSSAGELFF.

CDR3 region: CASSEERGLTTGELFF. The CDR3 DNA reads TGTGCCAGCAGTGAAGAAAGGGGACTAACCACCGGGGAGCTGTTTTTT. This chain uses TRBV6-1 with TRBJ2-2; 7 bases align to TRBD2. The CDR3 runs 16 residues. Germline values: CDR1 MNHNS, CDR2 SASEGT. V lost 1 base and J lost 4; bases outside the gene matches: 6.

Many counts were recorded for this clone. This chain joins TRBV27 and TRBJ2-7; TRBD2 aligns across 12 bases. Trimming cost V 0 bases and J 5 bases; bases outside gene matches: 8. Germline CDR1 and CDR2: MNHEY and SMNVEV (reference sequence). The CDR3 is 17 residues long. CDR3: CASSLSRASGRANEQYF. The CDR3 DNA is TGTGCCAGCAGTTTATCGCGGGCTAGCGGGAGGGCCAACGAGCAGTACTTC.

This clone was detected a few times. V and J are TRBV12-3 or TRBV12-4 and TRBJ1-6; no clear D. The CDR3 is 13 residues long. The V and J ends lost 6 bases and 8 bases respectively, with 11 bases between them. CDR3 nucleotides: TGTGCCAGCAGCTTGACGGAGGATTCACCCCTCCACTTT. It is translated as CASSLTEDSPLHF.

The chain has TRBV5-4 and TRBJ2-1, with 11 bases matching TRBD2. The V gene's germline CDR1 is SGHNT and CDR2 YYREEE (reference sequence). V gave up 0 bases and J gave up 4 bases; unmatched junction bases: 3. The CDR3 runs to 16 residues. The CDR3 coding sequence is TGTGCCAGCAGCTTGGGCACTAGCGGGAGTTACAATGAGCAGTTCTTC. Its protein is CASSLGTSGSYNEQFF. The variable domain in full, completed from reference TRBV5-4 and TRBJ2-1, reads ETGVTQSPTHLIKTRGQQVTLRCSSQSGHNTVSWYQQALGQGPQFIFQYYREEENGRGNFPPRFSGLQFPNYSSELNVNALELDDSALYLCASSLGTSGSYNEQFFGPGTRLTVL.

CDR3 residues: CASSLALTQGTEAFF. The CDR3 DNA follows: TGTGCCAGCAGCTTAGCTCTCACACAGGGCACTGAAGCTTTCTTT. V is TRBV7-2 and J is TRBJ1-1; D may be TRBD1 (6 bases). The CDR3 covers 15 residues. V was shortened by 0 bases and J by 4 bases, with 12 bases between the two germline ends. Germline V gene sequence: CDR1 SGHTA, CDR2 FQGNSA.

The table lists this clone with a few counts. The chain combines TRBV5-6 with TRBJ1-3; D is possibly TRBD1 (6 bases). CDR1 is SGHDT, CDR2 YYEEEE, per germline. The CDR3 totals 16 residues. The V and J ends lost 2 bases and 4 bases respectively, with 16 bases between them. The CDR3 loop reads CASSLIVRDIGNTIYF. In DNA, the CDR3 is TGTGCCAGCAGCTTAATAGTCCGGGACATCGGAAACACCATATATTTT.

The chain carries TRBV12-3 or TRBV12-4 and TRBJ2-1, with D uncertain. Trimming cost V 2 bases and J 3 bases, with 5 bases left between them. This CDR3 region has 13 residues. The DNA of the CDR3 is TGTGCCAGCAGTTTAAACAGCTACAATGAGCAGTTCTTC. Translating gives CASSLNSYNEQFF.

The rearrangement joins TRBV12-5 to TRBJ1-2; possible D gene TRBD1, 6 bases. The CDR3 covers 13 residues. V shed 5 bases and J shed 0 bases, with 7 bases lying between them. The germline V gene encodes CDR1 LGHNT and CDR2 FRNRAP. The CDR3 sequence: CASGNRANYGYTF. CDR3 sequence (DNA): TGTGCTAGTGGTAACAGGGCTAACTATGGCTACACCTTC.